These 2 T cell receptor beta chains originate from one sample sequenced in a study of post-analysis software for immune sequencing data. Regarding the study as a whole: Patients carried several TRBV segments more frequently than controls did, and TRBV5-6, TRBV5-1 and TRBV20-1 were among them.

The authors incorporated unique molecular identifiers into the TCR beta cDNA libraries. Using its own MiXCR run on the PCR reads, TCRdb lists one record per CDR3 protein. Of about 200,000 distinct CDR3 sequences listed, 25% to 30% are singletons. For these TCRs, the target antigens are not known. The sample was blood. These receptors all stem from a girl aged 2-17 years with multiple sclerosis.

This clonotype was observed many times. V usage is TRBV5-6 and J usage is TRBJ2-1; TRBD2 aligns across 7 bases. Unmatched junction bases numbered 5, after V lost 3 bases and J lost 2 bases. CDR3 length equals 15 residues. The V gene's germline CDR1 is SGHDT and CDR2 YYEEEE. The CDR3 nucleotides are TGTGCCAGCAGCTCCGGACTAGGGCCCTACAATGAGCAGTTCTTC. This gives the protein CASSSGLGPYNEQFF.

This clonotype was picked up many times. The rearrangement uses TRBV12-3 or TRBV12-4 and TRBJ1-2, with no clear D. Between the trimmed V and J ends, which lost 5 bases and 6 bases, there was a span of 16 bases. The CDR3 is made up of 14 amino acids. The CDR3 DNA reads TGTGCCAGCAGTCCCCAACGAAGGGTGAATGGCTACACCTTC. Its translation is CASSPQRRVNGYTF.